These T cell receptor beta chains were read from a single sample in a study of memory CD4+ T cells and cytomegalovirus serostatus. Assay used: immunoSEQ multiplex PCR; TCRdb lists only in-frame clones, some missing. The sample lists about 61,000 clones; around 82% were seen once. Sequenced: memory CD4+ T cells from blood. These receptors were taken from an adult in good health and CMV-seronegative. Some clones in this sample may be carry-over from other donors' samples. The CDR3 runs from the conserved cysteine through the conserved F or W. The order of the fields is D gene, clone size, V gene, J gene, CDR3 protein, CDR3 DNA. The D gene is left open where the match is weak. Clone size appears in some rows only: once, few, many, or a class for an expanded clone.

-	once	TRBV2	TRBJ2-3	CASFRSSNTDTQYF	TGTGCCAGCTTCCGTAGCTCCAACACAGATACGCAGTATTTT
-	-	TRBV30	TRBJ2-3	CAWAGAKDTQYF	TGTGCCTGGGCGGGGGCCAAGGATACGCAGTATTTT
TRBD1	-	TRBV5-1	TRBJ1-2	CASSLALGTGEGYTF	TGCGCCAGCAGCTTGGCCTTAGGGACAGGAGAAGGCTACACCTTC
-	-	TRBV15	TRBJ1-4	CATSRDRQVFNEKLFF	TGTGCCACCAGCAGGGACCGACAGGTCTTTAATGAAAAACTGTTTTTT
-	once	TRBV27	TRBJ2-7	CASSGTFRGEQYF	TGTGCCAGCAGTGGGACTTTCCGTGGCGAGCAGTACTTC
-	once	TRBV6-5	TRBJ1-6	CASNDRNNSPLHF	TGTGCCAGCAACGACAGAAATAATTCACCCCTCCACTTT
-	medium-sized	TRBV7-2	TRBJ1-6	CASSQRDFSPLHF	TGTGCCAGCAGCCAACGGGACTTTTCACCCCTCCACTTT
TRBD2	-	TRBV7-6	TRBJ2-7	CASSSAGANYEQYF	TGTGCCAGCAGCTCGGCGGGAGCCAACTACGAGCAGTACTTC
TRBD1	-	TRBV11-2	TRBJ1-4	CASSPQGAVGEKLFF	TGTGCCAGCAGCCCGCAGGGGGCAGTGGGTGAAAAACTGTTTTTT
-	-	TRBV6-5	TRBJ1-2	CASSYSYPGSYGYTF	TGTGCCAGCAGTTACTCGTATCCGGGTAGCTATGGCTACACCTTC
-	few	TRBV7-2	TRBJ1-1	CASSFTVNTEAFF	TGTGCCAGCAGCTTCACTGTGAACACTGAAGCTTTCTTT
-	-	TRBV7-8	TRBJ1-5	CASSLLNPGTGQPQHF	TGTGCCAGCAGCTTGTTAAACCCAGGGACGGGGCAGCCCCAGCATTTT
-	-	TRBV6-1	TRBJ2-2	CASNRAETGELFF	TGTGCCAGCAACAGGGCGGAAACCGGGGAGCTGTTTTTT
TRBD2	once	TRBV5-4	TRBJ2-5	CASSMGGRGRAGETQYF	TGTGCCAGCAGCATGGGGGGACGCGGGAGGGCGGGGGAGACCCAGTACTTC
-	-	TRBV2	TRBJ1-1	CASSDGALLGAFF	TGTGCCAGCAGTGACGGGGCCTTACTTGGAGCTTTCTTT
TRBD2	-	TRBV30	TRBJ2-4	CACSGGGNGKNIQYF	TGTGCCTGCTCGGGGGGGGGTAATGGCAAAAACATTCAGTACTTC
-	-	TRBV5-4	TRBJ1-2	CASSRGSTGGYTF	TGTGCCAGCAGCCGGGGCTCTACGGGGGGCTACACCTTC
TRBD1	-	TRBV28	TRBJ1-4	CASRTGSEKLFF	TGTGCCAGCAGGACAGGGAGTGAAAAACTGTTTTTT
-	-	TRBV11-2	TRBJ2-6	CASSRQVSGANVLTF	TGTGCCAGCAGCCGACAGGTCTCTGGGGCCAACGTCCTGACTTTC
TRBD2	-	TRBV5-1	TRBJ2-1	CASSLTSGANEQFF	TGCGCCAGCAGCTTAACTAGCGGGGCCAATGAGCAGTTCTTC
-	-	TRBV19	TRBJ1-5	CASSSGGLTLSNQPQHF	TGTGCCAGTAGTAGTGGGGGTCTAACTCTTAGCAATCAGCCCCAGCATTTT
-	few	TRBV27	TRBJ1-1	CASKAVMNTEAFF	TGTGCCAGCAAGGCGGTCATGAACACTGAAGCTTTCTTT
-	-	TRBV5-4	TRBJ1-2	CASSLGLHEGQSGYTF	TGTGCCAGCAGCTTGGGCCTCCATGAGGGGCAAAGTGGCTACACCTTC
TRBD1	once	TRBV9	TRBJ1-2	CASSATYRGGYTF	TGTGCCAGCAGCGCCACGTACAGGGGTGGCTACACCTTC
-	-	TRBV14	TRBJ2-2	CASSWRNTGELFF	TGTGCCAGCAGCTGGCGGAACACCGGGGAGCTGTTTTTT